This TCR beta chain was captured in a study of CD8 T cells in ankylosing spondylitis. Broader study findings: Ankylosing spondylitis blood appeared to carry a characteristic TCR beta motif of several highly homologous variants. In the blood and synovial fluid of reactive arthritis, some motif variants had been previously reported. Disease-associated clonotypes exhibited CD8+ identity and were relatively infrequent in peripheral blood. Within matched ankylosing spondylitis synovial fluid, disease-linked clones were reportedly significantly enriched.

TCRdb called the 5' RACE reads again in MiXCR, with one record for every CDR3 protein. The sample consists of 200,000 or so distinct CDR3 sequences, 10% to 15% of them appearing once. V dropped 4 bases and J dropped 1 base, with 9 bases sitting between them. This CDR3 is built from 14 residues. CDR1 is SGHTA, CDR2 FQGNSA, per germline. This clonotype has a handful of counts. What it binds is not known. The specimen was blood, either unsorted or a sorted T cell fraction (not recorded which). The sequence was collected from a female donor with ankylosing spondylitis or in good health (not recorded which). The chain links TRBV7-2 to TRBJ2-3; D unresolved. The CDR3 spells CASSSPRGTDTQYF. Written as DNA, the CDR3 is TGTGCCAGCAGCTCCCCTAGGGGCACAGATACGCAGTATTTT.